This T cell receptor beta chain was sequenced during a study of T-cell memory formation after mild COVID-19. Study-level results: Memory sampled before infection contained some responding clones, suggesting cross-reactive memory joined.

Worth noting for this clonotype: Its antigen is undetermined.

TCR alpha and TCR beta cDNA libraries carrying sample barcodes and UMIs were produced by 5'RACE using constant-segment primers. TCRdb re-analysed the 5' RACE reads in MiXCR, keeping a single row per CDR3 protein. Of 550,000 to 600,000 distinct CDR3 sequences in the sample, about 20% were seen once. The V and J ends lost 0 bases and 8 bases, in that order; junction bases with no gene match: 6. CDR1 and CDR2 (germline): SEHNR, FQNEAQ (reference sequence). The CDR3 length is 14 residues. The source is an adult woman who had mild COVID-19 (a few samples of this study predate the infection). Cell type and time point are not known. The sequencing input was PBMCs or a T cell subset sorted from them (not recorded which). The chain links TRBV7-9 to TRBJ1-2, with 7 bases identical to TRBD1. For the CDR3, the DNA is TGTGCCAGCAGCTTAGCCCCGACAGGGTCCGGCTACACCTTC. This sequence encodes CASSLAPTGSGYTF. The variable domain in full, with the rest retrieved from reference TRBV7-9 and TRBJ1-2, is DTGVSQNPRHKITKRGQNVTFRCDPISEHNRLYWYRQTLGQGPEFLTYFQNEAQLEKSRLLSDRFSAERPKGSFSTLEIQRTEQGDSAMYLCASSLAPTGSGYTFGSGTRLTVV.